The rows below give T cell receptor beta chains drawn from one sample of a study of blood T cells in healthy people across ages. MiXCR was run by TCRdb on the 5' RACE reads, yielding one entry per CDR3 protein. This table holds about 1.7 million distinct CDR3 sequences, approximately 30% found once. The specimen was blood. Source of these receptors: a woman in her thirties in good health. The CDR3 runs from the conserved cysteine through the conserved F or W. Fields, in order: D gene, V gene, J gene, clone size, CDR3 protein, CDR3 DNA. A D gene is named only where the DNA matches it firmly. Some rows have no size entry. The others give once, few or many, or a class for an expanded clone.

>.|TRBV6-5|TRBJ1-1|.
CASAGRWSEAFF
TGTGCCAGCGCAGGGCGTTGGTCTGAAGCTTTCTTT
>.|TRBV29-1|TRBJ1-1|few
CGVEDQPGRAFF
TGCGGCGTTGAAGATCAGCCAGGGCGGGCTTTCTTT
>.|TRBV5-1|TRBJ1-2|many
CASSLAATANYGYTF
TGCGCCAGCAGCTTGGCGGCAACAGCTAACTATGGCTACACCTTC
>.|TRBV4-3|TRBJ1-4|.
CASSQSFADEKLFF
TGCGCCAGCAGCCAGTCTTTCGCGGATGAAAAACTGTTTTTT
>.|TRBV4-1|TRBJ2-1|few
CASSQHPYEWGTYNEQFF
TGCGCCAGCAGCCAACATCCTTATGAGTGGGGGACCTACAATGAGCAGTTCTTC
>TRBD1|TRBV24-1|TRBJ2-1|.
CATSDTGTDPYNGQFF
TGTGCCACCAGTGACACCGGGACAGACCCCTACAATGGGCAGTTCTTC
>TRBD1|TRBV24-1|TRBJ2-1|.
CATSDPTGKEQFF
TGTGCCACCAGTGATCCGACAGGGAAAGAGCAGTTCTTC
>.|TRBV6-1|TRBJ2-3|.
CASSQEVSSDTQYF
TGTGCCAGTTCCCAGGAGGTTTCCTCAGATACGCAGTATTTT
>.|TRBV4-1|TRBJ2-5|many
CASSQDGTTQETQYF
TGCGCCAGCAGCCAGGACGGGACAACCCAGGAGACCCAGTACTTC
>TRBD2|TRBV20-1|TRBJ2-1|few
CSAEGGLAGSYNEQFF
TGCAGTGCGGAAGGGGGACTAGCGGGCTCCTACAATGAGCAGTTCTTC
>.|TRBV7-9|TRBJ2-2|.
CASSLPPGRTNTGELFF
TGTGCCAGCAGCTTGCCCCCGGGGCGAACGAACACCGGGGAGCTGTTTTTT
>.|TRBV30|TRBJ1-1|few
CAWTAEGGTEAFF
TGTGCCTGGACCGCCGAGGGGGGCACTGAAGCTTTCTTT
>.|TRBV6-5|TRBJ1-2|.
CASGKGGTNYGYTF
TGTGCCAGCGGAAAAGGAGGGACTAACTATGGCTACACCTTC
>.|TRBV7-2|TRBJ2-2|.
CASSLDGPTLATGELFF
TGTGCCAGCAGCTTAGACGGACCAACCCTCGCCACCGGGGAGCTGTTTTTT
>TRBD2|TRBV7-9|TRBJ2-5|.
CASSTVRGEETQYF
TGTGCCAGCAGCACGGTTCGGGGGGAAGAGACCCAGTACTTC
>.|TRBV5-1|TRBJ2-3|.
CASSLSVAATDTQYF
TGCGCCAGCAGCTTGTCGGTAGCGGCGACAGATACGCAGTATTTT
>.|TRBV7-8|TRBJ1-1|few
CASSLQSEAFF
TGTGCCAGCAGCTTACAGTCGGAAGCTTTCTTT
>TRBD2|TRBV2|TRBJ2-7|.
CASLAGVTSYEQYF
TGTGCCAGCCTAGCGGGGGTAACCTCCTACGAGCAGTACTTC
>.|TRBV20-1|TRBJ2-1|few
CSARDRDTYNEQFF
TGCAGTGCTAGAGATCGGGACACCTACAATGAGCAGTTCTTC
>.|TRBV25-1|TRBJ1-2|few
CASSEWGGYTF
TGTGCCAGCAGTGAATGGGGTGGCTACACCTTC
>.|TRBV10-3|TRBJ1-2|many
CAIRERYGYTF
TGTGCCATCAGGGAGCGGTATGGCTACACCTTC
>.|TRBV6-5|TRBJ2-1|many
CATSGGGEQFF
TGTGCCACCTCCGGAGGTGGTGAGCAGTTCTTC
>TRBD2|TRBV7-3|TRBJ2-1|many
CASSTQRGGHEQFF
TGTGCCAGCAGCACGCAGCGGGGGGGCCATGAGCAGTTCTTC
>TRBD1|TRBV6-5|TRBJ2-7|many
CASSKFRDRTYEQYF
TGTGCCAGCAGTAAGTTTCGGGACAGAACCTACGAGCAGTACTTC
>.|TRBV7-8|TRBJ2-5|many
CASSLVRLPPETQYF
TGTGCCAGCAGCTTAGTACGACTCCCTCCAGAGACCCAGTACTTC
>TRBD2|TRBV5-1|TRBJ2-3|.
CASSLRSGSSTDTQYF
TGCGCCAGCAGCTTGAGGAGCGGGAGTAGCACAGATACGCAGTATTTT
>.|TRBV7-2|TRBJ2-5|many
CASSWRGGGAGETQYF
TGTGCCAGCAGCTGGCGTGGAGGGGGCGCCGGGGAGACCCAGTACTTC
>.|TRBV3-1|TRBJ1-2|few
CASSQIQGNHGYTF
TGTGCCAGCAGCCAGATCCAGGGGAACCATGGCTACACCTTC
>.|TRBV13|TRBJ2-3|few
CASTPGQMVDTQYF
TGTGCCAGCACCCCAGGACAGATGGTAGATACGCAGTATTTT